The 32 T cell receptor beta chains in this list originate from one sample, sequenced in a study of blood T cell repertoires in COVID-19. The table came from immunoSEQ multiplex PCR; TCRdb's copy has only in-frame clones and leaves some out. The table has tens of thousands of clones, 65% to 90% seen once. The sample taken for sequencing was peripheral blood. The source is a man aged 45-65 years with COVID-19, enrolled during active disease.

This clone was seen more than once but under ten times. The V call is TRBV5-1, the J call TRBJ2-3, with 7 nucleotides matching TRBD1. Germline CDR1 and CDR2: SGHRS and YFSETQ. The CDR3 sequence is 16 residues long. V dropped 3 bases and J dropped 3; count of bases not matched to a gene: 10. The CDR3 DNA reads as TGCGCCAGCAGCTCCGGACAGGTTGGTGGTACAGATACGCAGTATTTT. Translation gives CASSSGQVGGTDTQYF. The whole variable domain, filled in from reference TRBV5-1 and TRBJ2-3, reads KAGVTQTPRYLIKTRGQQVTLSCSPISGHRSVSWYQQTPGQGLQFLFEYFSETQRNKGNFPGRFSGRQFSNSRSEMNVSTLELGDSALYLCASSSGQVGGTDTQYFGPGTRLTVL.

The rearrangement uses TRBV19 and TRBJ2-7; 8 nucleotides agree with TRBD1. The V segment lost 7 bases and the J segment 3 bases; nucleotides outside the gene matches: 11. CDR1 and CDR2 (germline): LNHDA, SQIVND (reference sequence). This CDR3 region has 15 residues. CDR3 coding DNA: TGTGCCAGTACGGAATCCGGGACAGGCAACTACGAGCAGTACTTC. It specifies CASTESGTGNYEQYF. The complete variable domain, with remaining parts taken from reference TRBV19 and TRBJ2-7, reads DGGITQSPKYLFRKEGQNVTLSCEQNLNHDAMYWYRQDPGQGLRLIYYSQIVNDFQKGDIAEGYSVSREKKESFPLTVTSAQKNPTAFYLCASTESGTGNYEQYFGPGTRLTVT.

This clone has just one count. The chain joins TRBV5-1 to TRBJ2-7; 8 nucleotides agree with TRBD1. CDR1 SGHRS and CDR2 YFSETQ come from the germline V gene. Losses at the gene ends were 4 bases for V and 1 base for J; bases not matched to a gene: 16. CDR3 size: 18 residues. In nucleotides, the CDR3 is TGCGCCAGCAGCGCAACCGGGACAGGAACCTACCGATCCTACGAGCAGTACTTC. It yields the protein CASSATGTGTYRSYEQYF.

The chain recombines TRBV28 with TRBJ1-2; 7 positions agree with TRBD1. This CDR3 contains 15 residues. CDR1 and CDR2 (germline): MDHEN, SYDVKM. V lost 3 bases to trimming and J lost 8 bases; unmatched junction nucleotides: 12. The CDR3 DNA is TGTGCCAGCAGTTTTGAGATGAGGGTCAGGGGGGGCTACACCTTC. This translates into CASSFEMRVRGGYTF.

This chain uses TRBV29-1 with TRBJ1-5; 10 bases fit TRBD1. The CDR3 has 16 residues. Germline values: CDR1 SQVTM, CDR2 ANQGSEA. The junction had 9 bases not matched to a gene; V was cut back by 7 bases and J by 0 bases. CDR3 loop: CSAGTGDLGSNQPQHF. The DNA for the CDR3 is TGCAGCGCCGGGACAGGGGACCTGGGTAGCAATCAGCCCCAGCATTTT.

V and J are TRBV6-6 and TRBJ1-1, with D tentatively TRBD1 (5 bases). Looked up from germline, CDR1 is MNHNY and CDR2 is SVGAGI (reference sequence). V was shortened by 5 bases and J by 3 bases, with 16 bases between the two germline ends. There are 15 residues in the CDR3. The CDR3 region has the DNA TGTGCCAGCAGTGGGAATAGGGGAAGGGACACTGAAGCTTTCTTT. Its translation is CASSGNRGRDTEAFF.

The chain is built from TRBV28 and TRBJ2-5; possible D gene TRBD2, 5 bases. The germline V gene encodes CDR1 MDHEN and CDR2 SYDVKM. There are 13 residues in the CDR3. The V end lost 2 bases, the J end lost 5 bases, and 9 bases lay between the germline ends. CDR3 nucleotides: TGTGCCAGCAGTTTAGACGGGGTCGAGACCCAGTACTTC. Translation gives CASSLDGVETQYF.

The chain couples TRBV11-2 to TRBJ2-5, with TRBD1 as a possible D gene (5 bases). With 0 bases removed from V and 6 bases from J, the gap between germline ends came to 14 bases. Germline V CDR1 and CDR2: SGHAT, FQNNGV. The CDR3 extends over 15 amino acids. The CDR3: CASSLDGHPRQTQYF. The CDR3, as DNA: TGTGCCAGCAGCTTAGACGGACACCCGAGGCAGACCCAGTACTTC. Full variable domain (remainder filled in from reference TRBV11-2 and TRBJ2-5): EAGVAQSPRYKIIEKRQSVAFWCNPISGHATLYWYQQILGQGPKLLIQFQNNGVVDDSQLPKDRFSAERLKGVDSTLKIQPAKLEDSAVYLCASSLDGHPRQTQYFGPGTRLLVL.

The chain carries TRBV11-2 and TRBJ2-2; tentative D call: TRBD2 (5 bases). V lost 3 bases and J 13 bases, leaving 18 bases between the germline ends. From germline, CDR1 is SGHAT and CDR2 FQNNGV. The CDR3 has 14 amino acids. The CDR3 DNA follows: TGTGCCAGCAGCTTCTTTAAGGACTCCAATGCGCTGTTTTTT. It codes for CASSFFKDSNALFF.

The CDR3 nucleotides are TGTGCCAGCAGCCCCCGGCAGGGGGCGAGTGGCTACACCTTC. This codes for CASSPRQGASGYTF. The gene calls are TRBV14 and TRBJ1-2, with TRBD1 matching over 8 bases. From germline, CDR1 is SGHDN and CDR2 FVKESK. The V gene end was trimmed by 4 bases and the J gene end by 7 bases; junction bases not matched to a gene: 8. The CDR3 covers 14 residues.

This chain uses TRBV30 with TRBJ2-7, with D tentatively TRBD1 (6 bases). This CDR3 has 15 residues. Germline V gene sequence: CDR1 GTSNPN, CDR2 SVGIG (reference sequence). Trimming cost V 0 bases and J 1 base, with 13 bases left between them. The CDR3 spells CAWSVRRRGSYEQYF. For the CDR3, the DNA is TGTGCCTGGAGTGTACGTCGCAGGGGTTCCTACGAGCAGTACTTC.

This clone was seen only a few times. The chain carries TRBV6-1 and TRBJ1-5; D not resolved. CDR3 size: 14 residues. With 0 bases removed from V and 2 bases from J, the gap between germline ends came to 5 bases. The germline V gene encodes CDR1 MNHNS and CDR2 SASEGT. The CDR3 sequence is CASSEARGNQPQHF. As DNA, the CDR3 is TGTGCCAGCAGTGAAGCGCGCGGCAATCAGCCCCAGCATTTT.

V usage is TRBV6-5 and J usage is TRBJ1-2; a possible D gene is TRBD1 (6 bases). The CDR3 is 14 residues long. V was trimmed by 0 bases and J by 4 bases, leaving 9 bases between them. From germline, CDR1 is MNHEY and CDR2 SVGAGI. CDR3 residues: CASSYSGQSYGYTF. As DNA, the CDR3 is TGTGCCAGCAGTTACTCCGGACAGAGCTATGGCTACACCTTC.

The chain joins TRBV30 to TRBJ2-7; 9 nucleotides match TRBD2. The CDR3 extends over 15 amino acids. Unmatched junction bases numbered 13, after V lost 4 bases and J lost 6 bases. The germline V gene encodes CDR1 GTSNPN and CDR2 SVGIG (reference sequence). The CDR3 loop reads CAWTIAASGIGEQYF. The CDR3 DNA reads as TGTGCCTGGACGATTGCGGCTAGCGGGATCGGCGAGCAGTACTTC.

The chain uses TRBV18 and TRBJ2-7; 7 bases map to TRBD1. The CDR3 has 14 amino acids. V was clipped by 5 bases and J by 0 bases; unmatched bases: 4. Germline CDR1 and CDR2: KGHSH and LQKENI. The CDR3 sequence is CASSKTGSSYEQYF. The DNA for the CDR3 is TGTGCCAGCTCAAAGACAGGGAGCTCCTACGAGCAGTACTTC.

This clone was seen a single time. The chain links TRBV29-1 to TRBJ2-7, with 10 bases matching TRBD1. The CDR3 sequence is 13 residues long. Germline assignment: CDR1 SQVTM and CDR2 ANQGSEA. Trimming took 7 bases from V and 7 from J; bases not matched to a gene: 10. The CDR3 sequence: CSAASGQGREQYF. CDR3 coding DNA: TGCAGCGCAGCTTCGGGACAGGGGAGAGAGCAGTACTTC.

The chain has TRBV28 and TRBJ1-2; the D gene is possibly TRBD1 (5 bases). From germline, CDR1 is MDHEN and CDR2 SYDVKM. This CDR3 has 13 amino acids. V lost 3 bases and J 5 bases, leaving 10 bases between the germline ends. The CDR3 loop reads CASSFQGGYGYTF. The CDR3 region has the DNA TGTGCCAGCAGTTTTCAGGGAGGGTATGGCTACACCTTC.

CDR3 nucleotides: TGTGCCACCAGTGATCCCGGACAAAACTACGAGCAGTACTTC. It codes for CATSDPGQNYEQYF. The V and J genes are TRBV24-1 and TRBJ2-7, with D possibly being TRBD1 (5 bases). CDR3 length equals 14 residues. Germline V gene lookup returns CDR1 KGHDR and CDR2 SFDVKD. Trimming took 3 bases from V and 3 from J, leaving 11 bases between them.

This clone appeared many times. This chain uses TRBV3-1 (or the pseudogene TRBV3-2) with TRBJ2-2; D remains ambiguous. With 1 base removed from V and 6 bases from J, the gap between germline ends came to 9 bases. The CDR3 loop spans 14 amino acids. Germline V CDR1 and CDR2: LGHDT, YNNKEL (reference sequence). The CDR3 reads CASSQALGSGELFF. The CDR3 DNA sequence: TGTGCCAGCAGCCAAGCTCTCGGGTCCGGGGAGCTGTTTTTT.

This rearrangement joins TRBV10-3 to TRBJ1-2; 10 bases line up with TRBD1. CDR1 and CDR2 from the germline V gene are ENHRY and SYGVKD. V dropped 6 bases and J dropped 1; count of bases not matched to a gene: 8. This CDR3 region has 16 residues. CDR3 region: CAISDGTGAYNYGYTF. In DNA form, the CDR3 reads TGTGCCATCAGCGACGGGACAGGGGCGTATAACTATGGCTACACCTTC.

The V gene is TRBV28, the J gene TRBJ2-7; a possible D gene is TRBD2 (6 bases). The V end lost 7 bases, the J end lost 8 bases, and 21 bases lay between the germline ends. The CDR3 is 14 residues long. Germline CDR1 MDHEN, CDR2 SYDVKM. CDR3 in amino acids: CASTLRDPGSKQYF. CDR3 sequence (DNA): TGTGCCAGCACCTTGCGGGACCCAGGGAGTAAGCAGTACTTC.

The chain links TRBV5-1 to TRBJ1-3; TRBD1 matches 7 bases. The CDR3 sequence is 16 residues long. J lost 2 bases, V lost 2 bases, and 7 bases had no gene match. Germline CDR1 SGHRS, CDR2 YFSETQ. The CDR3 is CASSLRTGDPGNTIYF. In DNA form, the CDR3 reads TGCGCCAGCAGCTTACGTACAGGGGATCCTGGAAACACCATATATTTT.

V gene TRBV9 combines with J gene TRBJ1-2; D perhaps matches TRBD1 (5 bases). This CDR3 contains 14 residues. Germline V gives CDR1 SGDLS, CDR2 YYNGEE. The ends were cut back, 4 bases at V and 3 bases at J, with 13 bases in the middle. The CDR3 nucleotides are TGTGCCAGCAGCTCAGGGATCCTTGACTATGGCTACACCTTC. The encoded protein is CASSSGILDYGYTF.

V gene TRBV19 combines with J gene TRBJ2-6, with D tentatively TRBD1 (5 bases). From germline, CDR1 is LNHDA and CDR2 SQIVND (reference sequence). Trimming left V 2 bases short and J 2 bases short, with 16 bases between. The CDR3 has 18 residues. CDR3 coding DNA: TGTGCCAGTAGTATACCAGCAGCAGGGTTGACTGGGGCCAACGTCCTGACTTTC. Translating it yields CASSIPAAGLTGANVLTF.

The gene calls are TRBV21-1 and TRBJ1-4. TRBV21-1 constitutes a pseudogene. This CDR3 contains 16 residues. The CDR3 coding sequence is TGTGCCAGCACCCAAAGCGAGAGGGCAACTAATGAAAAACTGTTTTTT. Its protein product is CASTQSERATNEKLFF.

J is TRBJ1-5 and V is TRBV10-3, with TRBD1 matching 11 bases. The CDR3 totals 15 residues. J gave up 6 bases and V 8 bases, and 9 bases lay outside the gene matches. The germline gives CDR1 ENHRY, CDR2 SYGVKD. As DNA, the CDR3 is TGTGCCATCCGATCGGGACAGGGGGGAAGTCAGCCCCAGCATTTT. This sequence encodes CAIRSGQGGSQPQHF.

The V gene is TRBV5-4, the J gene TRBJ2-7; no clear D gene. V lost 7 bases and J 2 bases, leaving 13 bases between the germline ends. Germline V lookup: CDR1 SGHNT, CDR2 YYREEE (reference sequence). This CDR3 comprises 13 residues. This CDR3 reads CASAHPSTYEQYF. CDR3 in DNA: TGTGCCAGCGCGCACCCGTCAACCTACGAGCAGTACTTC.

The chain carries TRBV19 and TRBJ2-1; 10 bases align to TRBD2. V lost 10 bases, J lost 6 bases, and 9 bases stayed unmatched. Per the germline V gene, CDR1 is LNHDA and CDR2 is SQIVND (reference sequence). CDR3 length: 14 amino acids. CDR3 amino acids: CATQAGGVLNEQFF. In DNA form, the CDR3 reads TGTGCCACTCAAGCGGGAGGGGTCCTCAATGAGCAGTTCTTC.

The chain uses TRBV18 and TRBJ1-4; D perhaps matches TRBD1 (6 bases). Trimming took off 8 bases at V and 7 bases at J, with 23 bases between the two ends. Germline CDR1 and CDR2: KGHSH and LQKENI. The CDR3 totals 16 residues. The DNA for the CDR3 is TGTGCCAGCCCTACCACGGGGGGCGGGAGTGGTGAAAAACTGTTTTTT. This encodes CASPTTGGGSGEKLFF.

The chain combines TRBV7-9 with TRBJ2-1; D might be TRBD2 (6 bases). This CDR3 has 13 residues. CDR1 and CDR2 from the germline V gene are SEHNR and FQNEAQ (reference sequence). V was pared by 1 base and J by 8 bases, with 9 bases between. CDR3 coding DNA: TGTGCCAGCAGCTTAGGCGGGATCGATGAGCAGTTCTTC. Translated, it gives CASSLGGIDEQFF.

As DNA, the CDR3 is TGTGCCAGCAGTCAACAGGGGGCTGGGGAGACCCAGTACTTC. It encodes CASSQQGAGETQYF. The chain uses TRBV27 and TRBJ2-5; 9 bases are shared with TRBD1. Losses at the gene ends were 5 bases for V and 5 bases for J; bases not matched to a gene: 6. The CDR3 sequence is 14 residues long. Per germline, CDR1 MNHEY and CDR2 SMNVEV (reference sequence).

The CDR3 is CATSVRGASNEQFF. The CDR3 DNA reads TGTGCCACCAGTGTTCGAGGAGCGAGCAATGAGCAGTTCTTC. The chain joins TRBV24-1 to TRBJ2-1; D is unclear. The germline V gene encodes CDR1 KGHDR and CDR2 SFDVKD. V lost 5 bases and J 6 bases, leaving 13 bases between the germline ends. The CDR3 runs 14 residues.